The 8 T cell receptor beta chains listed next were all sequenced from one sample in a study of cytomegalovirus exposure and HLA in healthy donors (TCRdb year 2017). Libraries were made using the immunoSEQ multiplex PCR assay. For the multiplex PCR, a mixture combining 60 forward primers for TCR Vbeta segments and 13 reverse primers for TCR Jbeta segments was used. TCRdb's version of the immuneACCESS table is confined to in-frame rearrangements and falls short of the full clone set. An unresolved V gene accounts for under half of the shortfall where checked; the remainder is of unknown origin. The sample table contains 150,000 to 200,000 clones; only one count was recorded for about 75% of them. The ten biggest clones cover 5% to 7% of the sample. Sequenced material: PBMCs. All receptors come from a man aged 40-49 years in good health and CMV-seropositive.

The chain combines TRBV6-6 with TRBJ2-7; D might be TRBD1 (5 bases). Germline CDR1 reads MNHNY; CDR2 reads SVGAGI (reference sequence). Trimming stripped 0 bases from V and 2 bases from J, with 11 bases between. The CDR3 length is 15 residues. This CDR3 is CASSYSGQGPYEQYF. CDR3 in DNA: TGTGCCAGCAGTTACTCCGGCCAGGGCCCCTACGAGCAGTACTTC.

This chain uses TRBV9 with TRBJ2-7; no reliable D call. The germline V and J ends were trimmed by 0 bases and 3 bases, with 10 bases remaining between them. CDR3 length: 14 amino acids. The germline V gene encodes CDR1 SGDLS and CDR2 YYNGEE. CDR3 nucleotide sequence: TGTGCCAGCAGCGTAGGTTGGCTTGACTACGAGCAGTACTTC. It encodes CASSVGWLDYEQYF.

The V gene is TRBV7-9, the J gene TRBJ2-3; 16 nucleotides match TRBD2. Germline values: CDR1 SEHNR, CDR2 FQNEAQ (reference sequence). CDR3 size: 18 residues. V lost 5 bases and J lost 5; bases outside the gene matches: 10. CDR3 coding DNA: TGTGCCAGCAGCCCCGGGACTAGCGGGAGGGCCGGGGGAGATACGCAGTATTTT. Translation: CASSPGTSGRAGGDTQYF.

This clone was picked up a small number of times. Mismatch with germline at one junction end may stem from a read error. The chain combines TRBV4-1 with TRBJ1-1, with D unclear. The CDR3 sequence is 14 residues long. Germline V CDR1 and CDR2: MGHRA, YSYEKL. CDR3: CASSPLAANTEAFF. The CDR3 DNA sequence: TGTGCCAGCAGCCCCCTCGCGGCGAACACTGAAGCTTTCTTT.

The chain has TRBV18 and TRBJ1-1; D is undetermined. V was cut by 3 bases and J by 4 bases, with 9 bases left in between. Germline values: CDR1 KGHSH, CDR2 LQKENI. CDR3 length: 13 residues. In DNA, the CDR3 is TGTGCCAGCTCACCTTCATCGGGCACTGAAGCTTTCTTT. It encodes CASSPSSGTEAFF. Supplemented by reference TRBV18 and TRBJ1-1, the full variable domain reads NAGVMQNPRHLVRRRGQEARLRCSPMKGHSHVYWYRQLPEEGLKFMVYLQKENIIDESGMPKERFSAEFPKEGPSILRIQQVVRGDSAAYFCASSPSSGTEAFFGQGTRLTVV.

V usage is TRBV13 and J usage is TRBJ2-1, with D perhaps TRBD2 (5 bases). Germline V lookup: CDR1 PRHDT, CDR2 FYEKMQ (reference sequence). The CDR3 has 15 residues. V was pared by 3 bases and J by 5 bases, with 14 bases between. The CDR3 DNA sequence: TGTGCCAGCAGCTTCGAGTTGGGAGCCCACAATGAGCAGTTCTTC. Translated: CASSFELGAHNEQFF. Variable domain in full (rest from reference TRBV13 and TRBJ2-1): AAGVIQSPRHLIKEKRETATLKCYPIPRHDTVYWYQQGPGQDPQFLISFYEKMQSDKGSIPDRFSAQQFSDYHSELNMSSLELGDSALYFCASSFELGAHNEQFFGPGTRLTVL.

As for this clone: Germline is not matched at one junction end, which may reflect a read error. V usage is TRBV5-1 and J usage is TRBJ2-6; D is perhaps TRBD2 (6 bases). This CDR3 region has 17 residues. Germline loops: CDR1 SGHRS, CDR2 YFSETQ. The CDR3, as DNA: TGCGCCAGCACCGATGCGGGAACCTCCTCTGGGGCCAACGGCCTGACTTTC. The encoded protein is CASTDAGTSSGANGLTF.

The chain uses TRBV11-2 and TRBJ1-3; unclear D gene. Germline V gene sequence: CDR1 SGHAT, CDR2 FQNNGV. Trimming removed 5 bases at V and 4 bases at J, with 18 bases between. The CDR3 totals 16 residues. CDR3 bases: TGTGCCAGCAGCCCGAGCCTCTCTGCAGGCGGAAACACCATATATTTT. This codes for CASSPSLSAGGNTIYF.